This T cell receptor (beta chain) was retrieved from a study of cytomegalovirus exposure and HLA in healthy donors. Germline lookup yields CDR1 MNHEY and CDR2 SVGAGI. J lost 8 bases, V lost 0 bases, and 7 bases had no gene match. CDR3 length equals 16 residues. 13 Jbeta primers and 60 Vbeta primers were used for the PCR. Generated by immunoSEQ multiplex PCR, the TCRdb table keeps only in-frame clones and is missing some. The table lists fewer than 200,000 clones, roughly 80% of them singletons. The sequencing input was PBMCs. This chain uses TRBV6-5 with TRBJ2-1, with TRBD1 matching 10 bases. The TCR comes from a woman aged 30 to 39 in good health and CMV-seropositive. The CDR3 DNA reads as TGTGCCAGCAGTTACTCAGGGACAGGGGCGTCAGATGAGCAGTTCTTC. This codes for CASSYSGTGASDEQFF.